The 14 T cell receptor beta chains reported below all come from one sample, sequenced in a study of CD8+CD57+ T cells in acquired aplastic anemia. Profiling of TCR beta VDJ combinations and CDR3 sequences used genomic DNA as template. Each CDR3 protein is one row after TCRdb ran MiXCR on the reads. The table records approximately 100,000 distinct CDR3 sequences, 55% to 80% of them present only once. Before being chosen for sequencing, patients had shown CD8+CD57+ cell expansion by flow cytometry. Sequences were obtained from sorted CD4+, CD8+, or CD8+CD57+ T cells (not recorded which) from PBMCs. All receptors come from a human donor with aplastic anemia.

Regarding this clonotype: The conserved phenylalanine or tryptophan normally closing the CDR3 is absent here, so this likely arose from a read error. The CDR3 sequence is CASSEVWPYEQYL. The CDR3, as DNA: TGTGCCAGCAGTGAAGTGTGGCCCTACGAGCAGTACCTC. J is TRBJ2-7 and V is TRBV2; D is uncertain. The length of the CDR3 is 13 residues. The V end lost 1 base, the J end lost 2 bases, and 6 bases lay between the germline ends. Germline CDR1 is SNHLY and CDR2 is FYNNEI.

The chain employs TRBV15 and TRBJ2-2; a weak D match, TRBD1 (6 bases). Germline V gene lookup returns CDR1 LNHNV and CDR2 YYDKDF (reference sequence). V lost 2 bases, J lost 5 bases, and 12 bases lay in between. There are 15 residues in the CDR3. The CDR3: CATSRITGRTGELFF. The CDR3 DNA follows: TGTGCCACCAGCAGAATAACAGGGAGAACCGGGGAGCTGTTTTTT.

The J gene is TRBJ2-1, the V gene TRBV29-1, with D tentatively TRBD1 or TRBD2 (7 bases each). There are 14 residues in the CDR3. V lost 8 bases and J 8 bases, leaving 22 bases between the germline ends. Germline assignment: CDR1 SQVTM and CDR2 ANQGSEA. In DNA form, the CDR3 reads TGCAGCTTGCAGGGGGAGGGCCCCGGAGATGAGCAGTTCTTC. Translating it yields CSLQGEGPGDEQFF.

The rearrangement joins TRBV29-1 to TRBJ2-5, with D possibly TRBD1 on 5 matching bases. V was clipped by 3 bases and J by 1 base, with 9 bases between them. Germline V gene lookup returns CDR1 SQVTM and CDR2 ANQGSEA. The CDR3 totals 13 residues. The CDR3 loop reads CSVDTGPQETQYF. CDR3 nucleotides: TGCAGCGTTGACACAGGTCCCCAAGAGACCCAGTACTTC.

The table lists this clonotype with a few counts. One end of the junction does not line up with germline, which may come from a read error. CDR3 region: CASSLDGDTQYF. In nucleotides, the CDR3 is TGTGCCAGCAGTTTGGACGGTGATACGCAGTATTTT. The V and J genes are TRBV5-5 and TRBJ2-3; D gene unclear. There are 12 residues in the CDR3. Germline V lookup: CDR1 SGHKS, CDR2 YYEKEE (reference sequence).

The chain has TRBV12-3 or TRBV12-4 and TRBJ2-3, with D perhaps TRBD2 (5 bases). There are 16 residues in the CDR3. Trimming removed 3 bases from V and 5 bases from J, with 18 bases in between. CDR3 protein: CASSFLVREDGDTQYF. The DNA of the CDR3 is TGTGCCAGCAGTTTTTTGGTACGGGAAGATGGAGATACGCAGTATTTT.

This clonotype appeared a single time. The V and J genes are TRBV27 and TRBJ1-5, with D hard to call. The CDR3 has 15 residues. Looked up from germline, CDR1 is MNHEY and CDR2 is SMNVEV (reference sequence). Trimming removed 5 bases from V and 0 bases from J, with 11 bases in between. The CDR3 region is CASSSGMGSNQPQHF. The DNA for the CDR3 is TGTGCCAGCAGTAGCGGGATGGGTAGCAATCAGCCCCAGCATTTT.

This clonotype was detected ten times or more. J is TRBJ1-5 and V is TRBV4-2; no clear D. This CDR3 spans 13 amino acids. The germline gives CDR1 LGHNA, CDR2 YNFKEQ. V was trimmed by 4 bases and J by 7 bases, leaving 11 bases between them. The CDR3 DNA reads as TGTGCCAGCAGCCCAGAACCGGGACAGCCCCAGCATTTT. It translates to CASSPEPGQPQHF.

The CDR3 sequence: CATSNPGQGAYEQYF. The DNA of the CDR3 is TGTGCCACCTCTAACCCGGGACAGGGGGCTTACGAGCAGTACTTC. The chain recombines TRBV24-1 with TRBJ2-7; 12 bases map to TRBD1. CDR3 length: 15 amino acids. V gave up 9 bases and J gave up 4 bases; unmatched junction bases: 9. Germline values: CDR1 KGHDR, CDR2 SFDVKD.

The chain uses TRBV29-1 and TRBJ1-1; the D is unclear. Per the germline V gene, CDR1 is SQVTM and CDR2 is ANQGSEA. The length of the CDR3 is 14 residues. Trimming stripped 7 bases from V and 4 bases from J, with 19 bases between. CDR3 in amino acids: CSADAGPRGTEAFF. The DNA for the CDR3 is TGCAGCGCAGACGCCGGGCCCCGCGGCACTGAAGCTTTCTTT.

The chain has TRBV25-1 and TRBJ2-1; tentatively, D is TRBD1 or TRBD2 (6 bases each). This CDR3 spans 13 amino acids. Trimming removed 9 bases at V and 5 bases at J, with 14 bases between. Germline lookup yields CDR1 MGHDK and CDR2 SYGVNS. The CDR3 nucleotides read TGTGCCAGTCAGCAAGGGGGGCACAATGAGCAGTTCTTC. Residues: CASQQGGHNEQFF.

The chain combines TRBV20-1 with TRBJ1-6; D is ambiguous. The CDR3 extends over 15 amino acids. V lost 6 bases and J 3 bases, leaving 15 bases between the germline ends. The germline V gene has CDR1 DFQATT and CDR2 SNEGSKA (reference sequence). The CDR3 sequence is CSAREAGFYNSPLHF. The CDR3 coding sequence is TGCAGTGCCCGAGAGGCGGGCTTCTATAATTCACCCCTCCACTTT.

This clonotype was observed many times. V is TRBV7-9 and J is TRBJ1-1; 7 positions agree with TRBD1. Losses at the gene ends were 5 bases for V and 4 bases for J; bases not matched to a gene: 16. This CDR3 region has 17 residues. Per germline, CDR1 SEHNR and CDR2 FQNEAQ (reference sequence). This CDR3 is CASSPLTYTGDPTEAFF. For the CDR3, the DNA is TGTGCCAGCAGCCCACTCACCTACACAGGGGACCCCACTGAAGCTTTCTTT.

CDR3 sequence: CSARVFVGAPQTQYF. CDR3 bases: TGCAGTGCTAGAGTGTTTGTCGGGGCTCCACAGACCCAGTACTTC. The chain recombines TRBV20-1 with TRBJ2-5; D possibly uses TRBD1 or TRBD2 (5 bases each). Between the trimmed V and J ends, which lost 1 base and 6 bases, there was a span of 18 bases. The germline CDR1 and CDR2 sequences are DFQATT and SNEGSKA (reference sequence). This CDR3 comprises 15 residues.